The clone carrying this TCR beta chain was recorded once. The target antigen is unknown. The sample belongs to a study of graft-versus-host responses after intestinal transplantation. Whole-study context: Each of the recipients got a multivisceral, liver-intestinal, or isolated intestinal transplant. The study gave all recipients anti-thymocyte globulin induction, then tacrolimus and steroids for three to four years. Regarding the study as a whole: Present in recipient marrow, GvH clones included some that appeared first in ileum or blood. The study found high graft-versus-host to host-versus-graft clonal ratios in allografts of patients with graft-donor T cell macrochimerism.

Profiling relied on immunoSEQ multiplex PCR, and the TCRdb table lists in-frame clones only, not all of them. The data hold 37,000 or so clones, with 87% observed a single time. The authors processed graft tissue to release intraepithelial and lamina propria lymphocytes. V lost 2 bases to trimming and J lost 7 bases; unmatched junction nucleotides: 7. Germline V gene sequence: CDR1 MNHEY, CDR2 SMNVEV (reference sequence). The CDR3 extends over 15 amino acids. Specimen: ileum tissue, collected 200 to 210 days after intestinal transplant. The receptor was isolated from a human patient who received an intestinal transplant, so some T cells may come from the graft donor. The rearrangement joins TRBV27 to TRBJ1-5; 8 bases are shared with TRBD1. CDR3 residues: CASSLPRDRWQPQHF. CDR3 DNA: TGTGCCAGCAGTTTACCGCGGGACAGGTGGCAGCCCCAGCATTTT.